The present entry profiles one TCR beta chain with its context. The antigen is unknown. This sample was taken from a study of radiotherapy plus CTLA-4 blockade in lung cancer. Background on the study: An objective response was seen in 15% to 20% of patients, and disease control in about 31%.

Method: immunoSEQ multiplex PCR; TCRdb's copy keeps in-frame clones and lacks some. Found here are around 130,000 clones, 90% of them singletons; the top ten hold under 8%. Looked up from germline, CDR1 is LNHDA and CDR2 is SQIVND (reference sequence). This CDR3 spans 16 amino acids. V shed 3 bases and J shed 2 bases, with 15 bases lying between them. The study, taken as a whole, reports: In blood, after radiotherapy plus ipilimumab, tumor-derived TCR clones expanded. The best predictor of response was reported to be early blood T cell clone dynamics, with interferon-beta.

Focal radiation was given together with CTLA-4 blockade (ipilimumab) to patients with chemo-refractory metastatic non-small-cell lung cancer. Sequenced here: peripheral blood, sampled from a patient treated with radiotherapy plus ipilimumab. The sequence derives from a human donor with non-small cell lung cancer that progressed on radiotherapy plus ipilimumab. The chain is built from TRBV19 and TRBJ2-3; D gene ambiguous. CDR3 DNA: TGTGCCAGTAGTATGAGCCCGACACCTTCCACAGATACGCAGTATTTT. Its protein product is CASSMSPTPSTDTQYF.